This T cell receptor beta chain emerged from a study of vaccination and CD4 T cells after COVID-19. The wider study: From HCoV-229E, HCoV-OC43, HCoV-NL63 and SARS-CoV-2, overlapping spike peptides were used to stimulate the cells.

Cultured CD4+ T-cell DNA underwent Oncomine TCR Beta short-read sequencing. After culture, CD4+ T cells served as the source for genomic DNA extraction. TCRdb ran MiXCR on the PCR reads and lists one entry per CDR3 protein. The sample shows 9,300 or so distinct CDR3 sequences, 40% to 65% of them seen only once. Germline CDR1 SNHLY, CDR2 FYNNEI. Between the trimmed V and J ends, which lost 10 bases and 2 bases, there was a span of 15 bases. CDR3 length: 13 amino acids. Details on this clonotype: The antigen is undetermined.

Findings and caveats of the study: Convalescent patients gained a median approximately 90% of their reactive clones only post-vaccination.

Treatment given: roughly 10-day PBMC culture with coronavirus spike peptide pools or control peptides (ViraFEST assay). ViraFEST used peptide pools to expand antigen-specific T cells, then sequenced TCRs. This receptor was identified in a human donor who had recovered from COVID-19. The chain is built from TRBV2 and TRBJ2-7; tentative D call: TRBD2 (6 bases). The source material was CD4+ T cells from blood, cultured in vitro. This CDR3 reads CATRLGAPYEQYF. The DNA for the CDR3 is TGTGCCACCAGACTAGGTGCTCCCTACGAGCAGTACTTC.